This passage covers 10 T cell receptor beta chains from one sample sequenced in a study of blood T cell repertoires in COVID-19. The method was immunoSEQ multiplex PCR; TCRdb's version includes in-frame clones alone and lacks a portion of them. The sample carries 250,000 to 350,000 clones, 85% recorded once. The sequencing sample was made of PBMCs or T cells enriched from blood (not recorded which). The receptors were sampled from a woman aged 45 to 65 who had recovered from COVID-19.

The V and J genes are TRBV6-2 or TRBV6-3 and TRBJ1-2; 8 bases are shared with TRBD1. Germline CDR1 is MNHEY and CDR2 is SVGEGT. J lost 8 bases, V lost 6 bases, and 17 bases had no gene match. The CDR3 length is 16 residues. Here the CDR3 DNA reads TGTGCCAGCAGCTCTTACCCAGAGGACAGGGTGTCCGGCTACACCTTC. Its translation: CASSSYPEDRVSGYTF.

V gene TRBV27 combines with J gene TRBJ2-7, with 8 bases fitting TRBD1. There are 13 residues in the CDR3. Germline CDR1 reads MNHEY; CDR2 reads SMNVEV (reference sequence). J lost 6 bases, V lost 9 bases, and 10 bases had no gene match. This chain's CDR3 is CASCPQGAGEQYF. The CDR3 DNA reads TGTGCCAGTTGCCCCCAGGGGGCTGGCGAGCAGTACTTC.

The chain links TRBV6-5 to TRBJ1-2; 7 positions match TRBD1. Trimming cost V 6 bases and J 3 bases; bases outside gene matches: 7. The CDR3 totals 14 residues. Germline V gene lookup returns CDR1 MNHEY and CDR2 SVGAGI. CDR3 coding DNA: TGTGCCAGCAGAGCCGGGACAGCTTACTATGGCTACACCTTC. This sequence encodes CASRAGTAYYGYTF.

DNA for the CDR3: TGTGCCAGCAGTTTCCGGGGTTTGGATGAAGCTTTCTTT. This codes for CASSFRGLDEAFF. The V gene is TRBV12-3 or TRBV12-4, the J gene TRBJ1-1, with D unclear. The V end lost 3 bases, the J end lost 7 bases, and 12 bases lay between the germline ends. This CDR3 is 13 amino acids long.

In DNA, the CDR3 is TGTGCCAGCAGCCCCGACAGGAGCTATGGCTACACCTTC. Residues: CASSPDRSYGYTF. The rearrangement links TRBV5-6 to TRBJ1-2; D may be TRBD1 (6 bases). V gave up 4 bases and J gave up 4 bases, with 11 bases separating them. This CDR3 is built from 13 residues. Germline V CDR1 and CDR2: SGHDT, YYEEEE.

The chain is built from TRBV14 and TRBJ1-2; 9 bases line up with TRBD1. The CDR3 runs 15 residues. Unmatched junction bases numbered 7, after V lost 4 bases and J lost 4 bases. The germline V gene has CDR1 SGHDN and CDR2 FVKESK. In DNA, the CDR3 is TGTGCCAGCAGCCGGGACAGGGCTTTCGGCTATGGCTACACCTTC. Translating gives CASSRDRAFGYGYTF.

The chain is built from TRBV4-2 and TRBJ2-7, with 9 positions matching TRBD1. The CDR3 spans 17 residues. CDR1 is LGHNA, CDR2 YNFKEQ, per germline. The V segment lost 0 bases and the J segment 2 bases; nucleotides outside the gene matches: 8. The CDR3 is CASSQDNGDRVPYEQYF. The DNA for the CDR3 is TGTGCCAGCAGCCAAGATAATGGGGACAGGGTCCCCTACGAGCAGTACTTC.

CDR3 in amino acids: CASSHSKETQYF. The CDR3 region has the DNA TGTGCCAGCTCACACTCTAAAGAGACCCAGTACTTC. V gene TRBV18 combines with J gene TRBJ2-5, with D unresolved. Trimming pared 4 bases from V and 3 bases from J, leaving 6 bases between. The CDR3 has 12 residues. CDR1 is KGHSH and CDR2 is LQKENI in the germline V gene.

The chain links TRBV25-1 to TRBJ1-4, with D possibly being TRBD1 (6 bases). V gave up 1 base and J gave up 10 bases, with 25 bases separating them. Germline CDR1 and CDR2: MGHDK and SYGVNS. CDR3 size: 18 residues. In DNA, the CDR3 is TGTGCCAGCAGTGAATCGTTAGGTGGGGGCAAGGATGGAGGAAAACTGTTTTTT. This gives the protein CASSESLGGGKDGGKLFF.

The chain carries TRBV4-1 and TRBJ2-7, with 8 nucleotides matching TRBD2. CDR1 MGHRA and CDR2 YSYEKL come from the germline V gene. V dropped 1 base and J dropped 1; count of bases not matched to a gene: 3. This CDR3 contains 15 residues. As DNA, the CDR3 is TGCGCCAGCAGCCAAGCGGGGGGGCAATCCTACGAGCAGTACTTC. This encodes CASSQAGGQSYEQYF.